The sequence of this TCR beta chain was determined in a study of T cell responses to AZD1222 COVID-19 vaccine. The CDR3 totals 15 residues. Trimming shortened V by 3 bases and J by 5 bases, and 11 bases separated the two germline ends. Germline V lookup: CDR1 LNHDA, CDR2 SQIVND (reference sequence). As concerns this clone: Its antigen is not identified.

The table came from immunoSEQ multiplex PCR; TCRdb's copy has only in-frame clones and leaves some out. The profile covers 150,000 to 200,000 clones, with roughly 88% appearing a single time and 0.49% taken by the ten largest. General study results and limits: The sample set comprised mostly white British donors with more females, and clonal diversity was possibly underestimated. Nearly half of spike-specific TCRs reportedly target unmutated variant regions.

J is TRBJ1-6 and V is TRBV19; a weak D match, TRBD1 (5 bases). This clonotype was sampled from an adult in good health. The sample consisted of peripheral blood, taken on day 0 of AZD1222 vaccination. CDR3 sequence reads: CASSIRDSDNSPLHF. CDR3 nucleotide sequence: TGTGCCAGTAGTATCAGAGACAGCGATAATTCACCCCTCCACTTT.